These 13 T cell receptor beta chains were sequenced from one sample in a study of post-analysis software for immune sequencing data. Study-wide results and caveats: In patients, TRBV5-6, TRBV5-1 and TRBV20-1 belonged to five TRBV segments found more frequently than in controls.

Their target antigens are unknown. Tagging with unique molecular identifiers was a feature of the TCR beta cDNA libraries. MiXCR, applied by TCRdb to the PCR reads, yields one record per CDR3 protein. The sample has about 180,000 distinct CDR3 sequences; roughly 31% are singletons. Source material: blood. The receptors derive from a girl aged 10 to 17 with multiple sclerosis.

This chain links TRBV29-1 with TRBJ1-1, with unresolved D. The CDR3 is 14 amino acids. Trimming took off 4 bases at V and 0 bases at J, with 12 bases between the two ends. Germline CDR1 SQVTM, CDR2 ANQGSEA. The DNA of the CDR3 is TGCAGCGTTGGCGTACAATTCATGAACACTGAAGCTTTCTTT. Translation: CSVGVQFMNTEAFF.

About this clonotype: The junction and the germline gene differ at one end; a read error may be behind it. J is TRBJ2-1 and V is TRBV4-1; D might be TRBD1 or TRBD2, each matching 5 bases. The CDR3 has 16 amino acids. Germline CDR1 and CDR2: MGHRA and YSYEKL. The CDR3: CANSQEGWSSYNEQFF. CDR3 DNA: TGCGCCAACAGCCAAGAGGGGTGGAGCTCCTACAATGAGCAGTTCTTC.

The chain is built from TRBV7-2 and TRBJ2-5; 7 bases are shared with TRBD1. The CDR3 is 13 amino acids. Per the germline V gene, CDR1 is SGHTA and CDR2 is FQGNSA. J gave up 4 bases and V 4 bases, and 3 bases lay outside the gene matches. In DNA form, the CDR3 reads TGTGCCAGCAGCTCCGGGACAGCAGAGACCCAGTACTTC. It is translated as CASSSGTAETQYF.

This clonotype was detected ten times or more. CDR3 loop: CASSLLGGRTSGYNEQFF. In DNA form, the CDR3 reads TGTGCCAGCAGTTTATTGGGGGGAAGGACTAGCGGTTACAATGAGCAGTTCTTC. V usage is TRBV27 and J usage is TRBJ2-1; TRBD2 matches at 10 bases. Germline CDR1 MNHEY, CDR2 SMNVEV (reference sequence). This CDR3 contains 18 residues. The J segment lost 4 bases and the V segment lost 1 base, leaving 10 bases of the junction unmatched.

The chain links TRBV20-1 to TRBJ1-2; tentative D call: TRBD1 (6 bases). Trimming removed 0 bases from V and 8 bases from J, with 13 bases in between. CDR3 length: 13 amino acids. Germline lookup yields CDR1 DFQATT and CDR2 SNEGSKA (reference sequence). The CDR3 DNA reads as TGCAGTGCTAGAGATCGAGAGAGGGGGGGCTACACCTTC. This translates into CSARDRERGGYTF.

As regards this clonotype: This may come from a read error, since a much larger clone is one base off. This rearrangement joins TRBV4-2 to TRBJ2-4, with TRBD2 matching over 10 bases. The end of the DNA is better explained by TRBJ2-5, so the J call may be wrong. Germline lookup yields CDR1 LGHNA and CDR2 YNFKEQ. This CDR3 comprises 17 residues. The CDR3 sequence is CTSSQVGGLAKGETQYF. For the CDR3, the DNA is TGTACCAGCAGCCAAGTAGGGGGACTAGCGAAGGGGGAGACCCAGTACTTC.

This clonotype was counted ten times or more. The genes are TRBV6-6 and TRBJ1-2, with 8 bases aligning to TRBD1. This CDR3 comprises 12 residues. The V and J ends lost 6 bases and 8 bases, in that order; junction bases with no gene match: 5. Looked up from germline, CDR1 is MNHNY and CDR2 is SVGAGI (reference sequence). This chain's CDR3 is CASSPTGVGYTF. The CDR3 DNA reads TGTGCCAGCAGCCCGACAGGGGTCGGCTACACCTTC.

This clonotype was counted at least ten times. CDR3 amino acids: CASSQDGRLAKYF. CDR3 nucleotides: TGCGCCAGCAGCCAAGATGGCCGGCTAGCGAAGTACTTC. J is TRBJ2-7 and V is TRBV4-1; weak D call: TRBD2 (6 bases). With 0 bases removed from V and 11 bases from J, the gap between germline ends came to 14 bases. The CDR3 is 13 residues long. Germline V CDR1 and CDR2: MGHRA, YSYEKL.

This clonotype was picked up a small number of times. At one end the junction does not follow the germline gene, possibly because of a read error. This sequence joins TRBV28 and TRBJ2-3; the match to TRBD1 covers 9 bases. The CDR3 runs 19 residues. The germline gives CDR1 MDHEN, CDR2 SYDVKM. The CDR3 region is CASSLSPGRTGGASDAQYF. CDR3 DNA: TGTGCCAGCAGTTTATCCCCTGGTCGCACAGGGGGCGCGTCAGATGCGCAGTATTTT.

Here the CDR3 reads CAISLAGTNLYNEQFF. In DNA, the CDR3 is TGTGCCATCAGTCTCGCCGGGACTAACTTATACAATGAGCAGTTCTTC. The J gene is TRBJ2-1, the V gene TRBV10-3, with TRBD2 matching 7 bases. This CDR3 contains 16 residues. Losses at the gene ends were 5 bases for V and 4 bases for J; bases not matched to a gene: 11. Germline assignment: CDR1 ENHRY and CDR2 SYGVKD.

This clonotype came up many times. The V gene is TRBV7-2, the J gene TRBJ2-7; 12 bases map to TRBD1. The CDR3 is made up of 15 amino acids. CDR1 SGHTA and CDR2 FQGNSA come from the germline V gene. V shed 4 bases and J 5 bases; nucleotides not matched to a gene: 6. CDR3 loop: CASSSGTGGFDEQYF. The CDR3 DNA sequence: TGTGCCAGCAGCTCCGGGACAGGGGGCTTCGACGAGCAGTACTTC.

V gene TRBV3-1 combines with J gene TRBJ2-6, with D possibly matching TRBD2 (5 bases). Trimming took off 7 bases at V and 0 bases at J, with 13 bases between the two ends. In germline, CDR1 is LGHDT, CDR2 YNNKEL (reference sequence). The length of the CDR3 is 16 residues. CDR3 sequence reads: CASNPFGVSGANVLTF. The CDR3 nucleotides read TGTGCCAGCAACCCGTTCGGGGTCTCTGGGGCCAACGTCCTGACTTTC.

This clonotype was detected a few times. This chain uses TRBV12-3 or TRBV12-4 with TRBJ1-4, with 9 bases fitting TRBD1. With 4 bases clipped from V and 3 bases from J, the junction kept 3 bases outside the gene matches. This CDR3 spans 15 amino acids. This CDR3 reads CASSSRDRANEKLFF. As DNA, the CDR3 is TGTGCCAGCAGTTCCCGGGACAGGGCTAATGAAAAACTGTTTTTT.